The 14 T cell receptor beta chains in this list originate from one sample, sequenced in a study of a mutant IDH1 vaccine in newly diagnosed glioma. TCRdb's table, derived via immunoSEQ multiplex PCR, lists solely in-frame clones and lacks some. The table has roughly 68,000 clones, roughly 71% seen once; the top ten hold 4.7%. Time point noted: week 35, safety follow-up. Each dose delivered 300 ug of mutant IDH1 20-mer peptide subcutaneously with imiquimod. These receptors' antigens are unknown. Material: PBMCs, obtained from a glioma patient whose treatment included an IDH1 peptide vaccine. The receptors shown here come from a middle-aged man with glioma.

V gene TRBV19 combines with J gene TRBJ1-5; D not resolved. The CDR3 sequence is 14 residues long. Germline V gene sequence: CDR1 LNHDA, CDR2 SQIVND (reference sequence). The V and J ends lost 5 bases and 0 bases respectively, with 8 bases between them. The CDR3: CASSLQISNQPQHF. CDR3 in DNA: TGTGCCAGTAGTCTACAGATTAGCAATCAGCCCCAGCATTTT. The full variable domain, its missing parts supplied by reference TRBV19 and TRBJ1-5, is DGGITQSPKYLFRKEGQNVTLSCEQNLNHDAMYWYRQDPGQGLRLIYYSQIVNDFQKGDIAEGYSVSREKKESFPLTVTSAQKNPTAFYLCASSLQISNQPQHFGDGTRLSIL.

This clone was seen ten or more times. The chain couples TRBV5-4 to TRBJ2-7; TRBD1 aligns across 9 bases. CDR1 SGHNT and CDR2 YYREEE come from the germline V gene (reference sequence). V was clipped by 4 bases and J by 2 bases; unmatched bases: 7. The CDR3 is 15 residues long. The CDR3 bases are TGTGCCAGCAGCCCGACCGGGACAGGGACCTACGAGCAGTACTTC. This gives the protein CASSPTGTGTYEQYF.

The DNA for the CDR3 is TGTGCCAGCAGCCCTACTAGCGGGGCAGAGACCCAGTACTTC. Translating gives CASSPTSGAETQYF. V and J are TRBV6-4 and TRBJ2-5; TRBD2 matches at 10 bases. The CDR3 is made up of 14 amino acids. J lost 4 bases, V lost 6 bases, and 5 bases had no gene match. CDR1 is MRHNA and CDR2 is SNTAGT in the germline V gene.

The chain combines TRBV25-1 with TRBJ2-1; no clear D. Germline V gene data show CDR1 as MGHDK and CDR2 as SYGVNS. Trimming removed 7 bases at V and 2 bases at J, with 15 bases between. The CDR3 length is 15 residues. The CDR3 nucleotides are TGTGCCAGCACCCGTTCTAGTGAGCCCTACAATGAGCAGTTCTTC. Translated: CASTRSSEPYNEQFF.

V gene TRBV27 combines with J gene TRBJ2-7, with TRBD2 matching over 7 bases. Germline-derived CDR1 and CDR2 are MNHEY and SMNVEV (reference sequence). The CDR3 loop spans 16 amino acids. Unmatched junction bases numbered 10, after V lost 3 bases and J lost 2 bases. The CDR3 here is CASSLTSGEGPYEQYF. DNA of the CDR3: TGTGCCAGCAGTTTGACCAGCGGGGAGGGTCCCTACGAGCAGTACTTC.

The J gene is TRBJ2-2, the V gene TRBV5-1; 7 bases fit TRBD1. The CDR3 totals 13 residues. V gave up 4 bases and J gave up 6 bases; unmatched junction bases: 3. Germline CDR1 and CDR2: SGHRS and YFSETQ. CDR3: CASSPQGAGELFF. CDR3 DNA: TGCGCCAGCAGCCCCCAGGGGGCCGGGGAGCTGTTTTTT.

The V call is TRBV5-1, the J call TRBJ2-3; no definite D call. The CDR3 contains 14 residues. The V gene's germline CDR1 is SGHRS and CDR2 YFSETQ. The ends were cut back, 4 bases at V and 5 bases at J, with 14 bases in the middle. The CDR3 is CASSPAQRKDTQYF. For the CDR3, the DNA is TGCGCCAGCAGCCCGGCCCAGAGAAAAGATACGCAGTATTTT. Complete variable domain (other parts from reference TRBV5-1 and TRBJ2-3): KAGVTQTPRYLIKTRGQQVTLSCSPISGHRSVSWYQQTPGQGLQFLFEYFSETQRNKGNFPGRFSGRQFSNSRSEMNVSTLELGDSALYLCASSPAQRKDTQYFGPGTRLTVL.

The rearrangement links TRBV30 to TRBJ1-5; 7 bases fit TRBD1. CDR3 length: 14 amino acids. With V trimmed by 1 base and J by 7 bases, 7 bases remained unmatched. Germline lookup yields CDR1 GTSNPN and CDR2 SVGIG (reference sequence). CDR3 protein: CAWSGQAGGQPQHF. CDR3 nucleotide sequence: TGTGCCTGGAGTGGACAGGCAGGGGGGCAGCCCCAGCATTTT.

The chain is built from TRBV18 and TRBJ1-1; D not certain. Germline values: CDR1 KGHSH, CDR2 LQKENI. This CDR3 has 13 amino acids. Trimming removed 2 bases at V and 7 bases at J, with 11 bases between. CDR3: CASSPGGRDEAFF. Written as DNA, the CDR3 is TGTGCCAGCTCACCAGGTGGGAGGGATGAAGCTTTCTTT.

The J gene is TRBJ1-3, the V gene TRBV30, with D possibly matching TRBD1 (5 bases). With 4 bases removed from V and 2 bases from J, the gap between germline ends came to 12 bases. Germline CDR1 GTSNPN, CDR2 SVGIG (reference sequence). The length of the CDR3 is 14 residues. CDR3 nucleotides: TGTGCCTGGACCAGGGAAAGAACTGGAAACACCATATATTTT. Residues: CAWTRERTGNTIYF.

The J gene is TRBJ1-4, the V gene TRBV30; D is ambiguous. Trimming stripped 7 bases from V and 4 bases from J, with 16 bases between. Germline CDR1 is GTSNPN and CDR2 is SVGIG (reference sequence). The CDR3 length is 14 residues. This chain's CDR3 is CALEVAGRNEKLFF. CDR3 nucleotides: TGTGCCTTAGAGGTCGCAGGACGTAATGAAAAACTGTTTTTT.

This clone was seen at least ten times. This rearrangement joins TRBV7-8 to TRBJ1-5; D perhaps matches TRBD1 (6 bases). V lost 6 bases, J lost 5 bases, and 17 bases lay in between. The CDR3 runs to 15 residues. Germline V CDR1 and CDR2: SGHVS, FQNEAQ. CDR3 protein: CASSSADRTDQPQHF. The CDR3 nucleotides read TGTGCCAGCAGTTCCGCTGACAGGACCGATCAGCCCCAGCATTTT.

The rearrangement joins TRBV19 to TRBJ2-2; D is unclear. The germline V gene has CDR1 LNHDA and CDR2 SQIVND (reference sequence). CDR3 size: 12 residues. Trimming cost V 7 bases and J 6 bases, with 9 bases left between them. CDR3 in amino acids: CASNAEAGELFF. CDR3 sequence (DNA): TGTGCCAGTAATGCAGAAGCCGGGGAGCTGTTTTTT.

The gene calls are TRBV4-3 and TRBJ1-1; D is unresolved. Germline CDR1 and CDR2: LGHNA and YSLEER. Trimming took off 2 bases at V and 0 bases at J, with 4 bases between the two ends. This CDR3 is 13 amino acids long. The CDR3 reads CASSQSVNTEAFF. The CDR3 DNA is TGCGCCAGCAGCCAATCAGTGAACACTGAAGCTTTCTTT.